Each of the 19 T cell receptor beta chains below was sequenced from the same sample in a study of blood T cell repertoires in COVID-19. Assay used: immunoSEQ multiplex PCR; TCRdb lists only in-frame clones, some missing. Here the sample spans roughly 100,000 clones, 70% to 85% being singletons. Material for sequencing was peripheral blood. All receptors come from an elderly woman with active or convalescent COVID-19.

The chain links TRBV7-8 to TRBJ1-4, with a possible D match to TRBD1 (5 bases). This CDR3 has 15 amino acids. Germline CDR1 SGHVS, CDR2 FQNEAQ. Deletions cut 5 bases from V and 0 bases from J, with 10 bases between. CDR3 protein: CASSKIQATNEKLFF. In nucleotides, the CDR3 is TGTGCCAGCAGCAAGATACAGGCAACTAATGAAAAACTGTTTTTT. The full variable domain, completed using reference TRBV7-8 and TRBJ1-4, is GAGVSQSPRYKVAKRGQDVALRCDPISGHVSLFWYQQALGQGPEFLTYFQNEAQLDKSGLPSDRFFAERPEGSVSTLKIQRTQQEDSAVYLCASSKIQATNEKLFFGSGTQLSVL.

The chain couples TRBV4-1 to TRBJ2-3; D might be TRBD1 (6 bases). Germline V CDR1 and CDR2: MGHRA, YSYEKL. The ends were cut back, 4 bases at V and 4 bases at J, with 18 bases in the middle. The CDR3 runs 16 residues. CDR3 in DNA: TGCGCCAGCAGCCCCAGGGGAGCTATTGCCCCAGATACGCAGTATTTT. Amino acid sequence: CASSPRGAIAPDTQYF.

This chain links TRBV4-1 with TRBJ1-5, with TRBD1 as a possible D gene (6 bases). The CDR3 has 14 residues. The V end lost 0 bases, the J end lost 8 bases, and 11 bases lay between the germline ends. CDR1 MGHRA and CDR2 YSYEKL come from the germline V gene. CDR3 region: CASSQERGWEPQHF. The CDR3, as DNA: TGCGCCAGCAGCCAAGAAAGGGGGTGGGAGCCCCAGCATTTT.

The rearrangement links TRBV3-1 (or the pseudogene TRBV3-2) to TRBJ2-5; D possibly corresponds to TRBD1 (6 bases). CDR3 length: 14 amino acids. Germline CDR1 LGHDT, CDR2 YNNKEL (reference sequence). The V end lost 4 bases, the J end lost 4 bases, and 13 bases lay between the germline ends. The CDR3 sequence: CASSLRGMGETQYF. The CDR3, as DNA: TGTGCCAGCAGCCTAAGGGGGATGGGAGAGACCCAGTACTTC.

This clone was seen once. The CDR3 reads CASSLGLSRAAYNSPLHF. As DNA, the CDR3 is TGCGCCAGCAGCCTGGGGCTTTCGAGGGCTGCATATAATTCACCCCTCCACTTT. The J gene is TRBJ1-6, the V gene TRBV5-1, with a tentative D call TRBD1 (5 bases). Trimming took 4 bases from V and 4 from J, leaving 21 bases between them. The germline V gene has CDR1 SGHRS and CDR2 YFSETQ. The CDR3 sequence is 18 residues long.

The rearrangement joins TRBV5-4 to TRBJ1-2; TRBD1 aligns across 10 bases. CDR1 is SGHNT and CDR2 is YYREEE in the germline V gene (reference sequence). The CDR3 runs to 14 residues. Germline trimming cut 0 bases from V and 8 bases from J; bases unmatched to any gene: 4. CDR3 sequence reads: CASSLVATGGGYTF. The CDR3 DNA reads TGTGCCAGCAGCTTGGTAGCGACAGGGGGCGGCTACACCTTC.

V is TRBV29-1 and J is TRBJ1-1; D gene ambiguous. Per the germline V gene, CDR1 is SQVTM and CDR2 is ANQGSEA. Trimming shortened V by 3 bases and J by 0 bases, and 5 bases separated the two germline ends. The CDR3 sequence is 12 residues long. CDR3 nucleotide sequence: TGCAGCGTTGATTACATGAACACTGAAGCTTTCTTT. Protein: CSVDYMNTEAFF.

This clone turned up a few times. The chain links TRBV9 to TRBJ2-1; 8 bases align to TRBD2. The length of the CDR3 is 13 residues. CDR1 and CDR2 (germline): SGDLS, YYNGEE. V lost 4 bases to trimming and J lost 8 bases; unmatched junction nucleotides: 5. CDR3 sequence (DNA): TGTGCCAGCAGCCCGGGGGGGCGGGATGAGCAGTTCTTC. Translating it yields CASSPGGRDEQFF.

The chain carries TRBV12-5 and TRBJ1-1; perhaps TRBD1 as D (5 bases). V was trimmed by 4 bases and J by 5 bases, leaving 11 bases between them. The germline V gene encodes CDR1 LGHNT and CDR2 FRNRAP. There are 13 residues in the CDR3. CDR3 DNA: TGTGCTAGTGGTTCGCAAGGGGCGACTGAAGCTTTCTTT. It codes for CASGSQGATEAFF. Full variable domain (missing parts from reference TRBV12-5 and TRBJ1-1): DARVTQTPRHKVTEMGQEVTMRCQPILGHNTVFWYRQTMMQGLELLAYFRNRAPLDDSGMPKDRFSAEMPDATLATLKIQPSEPRDSAVYFCASGSQGATEAFFGQGTRLTVV.

The chain carries TRBV2 and TRBJ1-5, with 7 bases that match TRBD1. Looked up from germline, CDR1 is SNHLY and CDR2 is FYNNEI. CDR3 length: 14 residues. V lost 5 bases, J lost 4 bases, and 5 bases stayed unmatched. The CDR3 nucleotides are TGTGCCAGCAGTTCGCTCAGGGGGAATCAGCCCCAGCATTTT. Its translation: CASSSLRGNQPQHF. Complete variable domain (other parts from reference TRBV2 and TRBJ1-5): EPEVTQTPSHQVTQMGQEVILRCVPISNHLYFYWYRQILGQKVEFLVSFYNNEISEKSEIFDDQFSVERPDGSNFTLKIRSTKLEDSAMYFCASSSLRGNQPQHFGDGTRLSIL.

The chain's CDR3 is CASSRQGGTDTQYF. The CDR3 coding sequence is TGTGCCAGCAGCAGACAGGGTGGCACAGATACGCAGTATTTT. The V call is TRBV2, the J call TRBJ2-3, with 7 bases identical to TRBD1. Germline CDR1 is SNHLY and CDR2 is FYNNEI. V was clipped by 6 bases and J by 1 base; unmatched bases: 4. The CDR3 consists of 14 residues. Full variable domain (missing parts from reference TRBV2 and TRBJ2-3): EPEVTQTPSHQVTQMGQEVILRCVPISNHLYFYWYRQILGQKVEFLVSFYNNEISEKSEIFDDQFSVERPDGSNFTLKIRSTKLEDSAMYFCASSRQGGTDTQYFGPGTRLTVL.

The chain is built from TRBV11-3 and TRBJ1-5, with D unresolved. Trimming left V 3 bases short and J 5 bases short, with 8 bases between. The CDR3 extends over 13 amino acids. The V gene's germline CDR1 is SGHNT and CDR2 YENEEA. CDR3 protein: CASSFLVDQPQHF. The DNA of the CDR3 is TGTGCCAGCAGCTTCCTAGTGGATCAGCCCCAGCATTTT.

The V call is TRBV7-3, the J call TRBJ2-7; TRBD2 aligns across 12 bases. There are 15 residues in the CDR3. The germline V gene encodes CDR1 SGHTA and CDR2 FQGTGA. V trimming: 4 bases; J trimming: 4 bases; junction bases outside the gene matches: 5. The CDR3 reads CASSSSGGAGYEQYF. The CDR3 DNA reads TGTGCCAGCAGCTCTAGCGGGGGGGCTGGGTACGAGCAGTACTTC.

This chain uses TRBV19 with TRBJ2-3; no clear D. V was cut by 4 bases and J by 3 bases, with 14 bases left in between. The CDR3 runs to 15 residues. Germline CDR1 is LNHDA and CDR2 is SQIVND (reference sequence). CDR3 loop: CASSRKRLETDTQYF. CDR3 nucleotide sequence: TGTGCCAGTAGTAGGAAGCGTTTAGAGACAGATACGCAGTATTTT.

This chain uses TRBV18 with TRBJ2-7; tentatively, D is TRBD2 (6 bases). Trimming removed 0 bases at V and 0 bases at J, with 6 bases between. The CDR3 length is 14 residues. Germline-derived CDR1 and CDR2 are KGHSH and LQKENI. This CDR3 is CASSPPSGSYEQYF. In DNA, the CDR3 is TGTGCCAGCTCACCACCTAGCGGCTCCTACGAGCAGTACTTC.

This chain uses TRBV18 with TRBJ1-5; D gene unclear. CDR1 and CDR2 (germline): KGHSH, LQKENI. There are 14 residues in the CDR3. The V end was cut by 5 bases, the J end by 1 base, with 9 bases between. In nucleotides, the CDR3 is TGTGCCAGCTCAGAAACAGCAAGCAATCAGCCCCAGCATTTT. It specifies CASSETASNQPQHF.

J is TRBJ1-2 and V is TRBV5-1, with D tentatively TRBD1 (6 bases). CDR3 length: 14 amino acids. V was clipped by 6 bases and J by 5 bases, with 17 bases between them. Germline V lookup: CDR1 SGHRS, CDR2 YFSETQ. CDR3 DNA sequence: TGCGCCAGCACCGACCAACAGGGTGGTTATGGCTACACCTTC. It is translated as CASTDQQGGYGYTF.

The CDR3: CASRGQSTDTQYF. The CDR3 region has the DNA TGTGCCAGCAGGGGGCAAAGCACAGATACGCAGTATTTT. The chain joins TRBV9 to TRBJ2-3, with D possibly being TRBD1 (5 bases). The CDR3 loop spans 13 amino acids. In germline, CDR1 is SGDLS, CDR2 YYNGEE. The V end lost 5 bases, the J end lost 0 bases, and 7 bases lay between the germline ends.

The chain has TRBV7-2 and TRBJ1-1; D is perhaps TRBD1 (5 bases). This CDR3 comprises 14 residues. Trimming stripped 5 bases from V and 7 bases from J, with 17 bases between. Germline V CDR1 and CDR2: SGHTA, FQGNSA. Here the CDR3 DNA reads TGTGCCAGCAGCCCCCCAAAGACAGTTCTTGAAGCTTTCTTT. Residues: CASSPPKTVLEAFF.